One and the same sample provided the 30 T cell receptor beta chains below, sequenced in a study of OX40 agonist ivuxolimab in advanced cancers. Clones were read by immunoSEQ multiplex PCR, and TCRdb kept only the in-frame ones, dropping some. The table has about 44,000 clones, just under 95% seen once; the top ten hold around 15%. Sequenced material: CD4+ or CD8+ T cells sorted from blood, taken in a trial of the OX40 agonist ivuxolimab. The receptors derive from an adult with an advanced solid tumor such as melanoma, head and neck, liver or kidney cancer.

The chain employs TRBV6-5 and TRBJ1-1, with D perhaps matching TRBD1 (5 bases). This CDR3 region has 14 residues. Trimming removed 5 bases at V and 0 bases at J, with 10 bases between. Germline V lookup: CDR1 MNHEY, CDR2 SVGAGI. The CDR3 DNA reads TGTGCCAGCAGTATGGGGACGGTGAACACTGAAGCTTTCTTT. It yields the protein CASSMGTVNTEAFF.

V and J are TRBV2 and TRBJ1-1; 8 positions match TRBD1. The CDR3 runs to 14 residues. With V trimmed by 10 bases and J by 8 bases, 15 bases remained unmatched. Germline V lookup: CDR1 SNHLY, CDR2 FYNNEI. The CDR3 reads CATETGVKFQEAFF. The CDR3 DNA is TGTGCCACAGAGACAGGGGTAAAGTTTCAAGAAGCTTTCTTT.

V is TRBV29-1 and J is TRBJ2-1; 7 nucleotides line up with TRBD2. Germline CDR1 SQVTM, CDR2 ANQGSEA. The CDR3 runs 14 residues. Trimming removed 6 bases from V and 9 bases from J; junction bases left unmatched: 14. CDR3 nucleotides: TGCAGCGTCATAAGCTCTCTACTAGCGAGTGAGCAGTTCTTC. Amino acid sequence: CSVISSLLASEQFF.

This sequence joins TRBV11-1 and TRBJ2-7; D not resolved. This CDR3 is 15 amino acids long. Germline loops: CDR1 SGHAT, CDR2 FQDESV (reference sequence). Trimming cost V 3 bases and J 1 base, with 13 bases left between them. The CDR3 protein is CASSFGPYLSYEQYF. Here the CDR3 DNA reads TGTGCCAGCAGCTTCGGACCCTATCTGTCCTACGAGCAGTACTTC.

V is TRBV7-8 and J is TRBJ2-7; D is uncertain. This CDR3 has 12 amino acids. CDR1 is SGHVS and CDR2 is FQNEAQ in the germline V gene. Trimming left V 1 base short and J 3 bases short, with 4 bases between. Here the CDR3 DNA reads TGTGCCAGCAGCTTAGGGGTCTACGAGCAGTACTTC. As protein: CASSLGVYEQYF.

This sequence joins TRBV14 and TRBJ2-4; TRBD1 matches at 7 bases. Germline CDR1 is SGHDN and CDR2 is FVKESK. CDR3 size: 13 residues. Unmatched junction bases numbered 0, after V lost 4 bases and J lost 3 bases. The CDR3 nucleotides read TGTGCCAGCAGCCGGGACAGCAAAAACATTCAGTACTTC. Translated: CASSRDSKNIQYF.

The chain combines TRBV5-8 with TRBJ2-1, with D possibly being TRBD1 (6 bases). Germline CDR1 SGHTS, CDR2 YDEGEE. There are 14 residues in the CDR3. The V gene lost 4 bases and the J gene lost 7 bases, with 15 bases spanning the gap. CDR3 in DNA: TGTGCCAGCAGCCGATGGGGGCCCTTGAATGAGCAGTTCTTC. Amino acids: CASSRWGPLNEQFF.

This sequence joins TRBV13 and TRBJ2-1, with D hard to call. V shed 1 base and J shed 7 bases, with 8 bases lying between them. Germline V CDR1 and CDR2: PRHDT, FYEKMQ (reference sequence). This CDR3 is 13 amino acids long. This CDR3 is CASSLALPNEQFF. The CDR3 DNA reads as TGTGCCAGCAGCTTAGCTCTCCCTAATGAGCAGTTCTTC. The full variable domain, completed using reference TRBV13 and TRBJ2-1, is AAGVIQSPRHLIKEKRETATLKCYPIPRHDTVYWYQQGPGQDPQFLISFYEKMQSDKGSIPDRFSAQQFSDYHSELNMSSLELGDSALYFCASSLALPNEQFFGPGTRLTVL.

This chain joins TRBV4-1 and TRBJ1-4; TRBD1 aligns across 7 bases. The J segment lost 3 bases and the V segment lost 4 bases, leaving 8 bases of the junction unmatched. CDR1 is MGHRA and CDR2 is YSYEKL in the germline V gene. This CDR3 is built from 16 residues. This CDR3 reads CASSLTEGAANEKLFF. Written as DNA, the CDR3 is TGCGCCAGCAGCCTGACCGAGGGGGCCGCTAATGAAAAACTGTTTTTT.

CDR3 DNA sequence: TGTGCCAGCAGCTTCCGGGACAGCACCAATGAGCAGTTCTTC. Translation: CASSFRDSTNEQFF. This chain uses TRBV9 with TRBJ2-1; 7 nucleotides align to TRBD1. The germline V gene has CDR1 SGDLS and CDR2 YYNGEE. V lost 4 bases to trimming and J lost 6 bases; unmatched junction nucleotides: 7. The length of the CDR3 is 14 residues.

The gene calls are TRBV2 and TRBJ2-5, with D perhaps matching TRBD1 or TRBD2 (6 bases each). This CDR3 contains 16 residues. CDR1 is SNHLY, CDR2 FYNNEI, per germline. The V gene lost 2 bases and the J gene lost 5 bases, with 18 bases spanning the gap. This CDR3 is CASSELGGRESETQYF. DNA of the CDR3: TGTGCCAGCAGTGAACTTGGGGGGCGCGAGTCTGAGACCCAGTACTTC. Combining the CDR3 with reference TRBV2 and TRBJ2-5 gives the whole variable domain EPEVTQTPSHQVTQMGQEVILRCVPISNHLYFYWYRQILGQKVEFLVSFYNNEISEKSEIFDDQFSVERPDGSNFTLKIRSTKLEDSAMYFCASSELGGRESETQYFGPGTRLLVL.

The CDR3 DNA sequence: TGTGCCAGCAGCGGGAGGACAGCGGGAGGAAACACCGGGGAGCTGTTTTTT. As protein: CASSGRTAGGNTGELFF. The J gene is TRBJ2-2, the V gene TRBV9; 9 positions agree with TRBD2. CDR1 is SGDLS and CDR2 is YYNGEE in the germline V gene. This CDR3 has 17 amino acids. The V and J ends lost 3 bases and 2 bases, in that order; junction bases with no gene match: 8.

The DNA of the CDR3 is TGTGCCATTGGGCAGGTGAACTATGGCTACACCTTC. Amino acids: CAIGQVNYGYTF. This chain joins TRBV10-3 and TRBJ1-2; D is unresolved. In germline, CDR1 is ENHRY, CDR2 SYGVKD. The CDR3 contains 12 residues. V lost 9 bases to trimming and J lost 2 bases, with 10 bases between them.

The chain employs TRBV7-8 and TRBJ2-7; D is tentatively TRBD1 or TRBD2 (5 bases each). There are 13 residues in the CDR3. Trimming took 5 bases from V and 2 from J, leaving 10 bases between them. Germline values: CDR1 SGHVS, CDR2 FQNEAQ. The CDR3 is CASSLGVTYEQYF. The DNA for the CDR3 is TGTGCCAGCAGCCTGGGGGTTACCTACGAGCAGTACTTC.

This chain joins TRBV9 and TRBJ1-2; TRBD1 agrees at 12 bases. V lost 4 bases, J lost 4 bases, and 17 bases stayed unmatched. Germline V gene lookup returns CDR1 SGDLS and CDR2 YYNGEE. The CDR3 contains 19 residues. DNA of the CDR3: TGTGCCAGCAGCCCTGTAGGGACAGGGGGCTTTATCCGCCTCTATGGCTACACCTTC. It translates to CASSPVGTGGFIRLYGYTF.

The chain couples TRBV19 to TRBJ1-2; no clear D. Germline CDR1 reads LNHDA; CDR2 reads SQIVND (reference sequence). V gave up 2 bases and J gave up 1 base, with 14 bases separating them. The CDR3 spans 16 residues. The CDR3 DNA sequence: TGTGCCAGTAGTATATCGCTGGAACCCCTTAACTATGGCTACACCTTC. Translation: CASSISLEPLNYGYTF. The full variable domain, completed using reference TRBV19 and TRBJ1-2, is DGGITQSPKYLFRKEGQNVTLSCEQNLNHDAMYWYRQDPGQGLRLIYYSQIVNDFQKGDIAEGYSVSREKKESFPLTVTSAQKNPTAFYLCASSISLEPLNYGYTFGSGTRLTVV.

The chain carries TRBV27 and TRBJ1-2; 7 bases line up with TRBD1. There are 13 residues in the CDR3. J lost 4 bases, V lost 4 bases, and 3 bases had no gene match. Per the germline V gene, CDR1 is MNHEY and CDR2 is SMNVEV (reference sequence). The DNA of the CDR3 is TGTGCCAGCAGTTCACAGGGGCCCTATGGCTACACCTTC. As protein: CASSSQGPYGYTF.

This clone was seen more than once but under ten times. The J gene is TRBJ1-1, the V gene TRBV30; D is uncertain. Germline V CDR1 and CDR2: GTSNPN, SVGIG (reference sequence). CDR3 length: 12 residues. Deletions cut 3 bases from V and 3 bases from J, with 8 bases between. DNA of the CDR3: TGTGCCTGGAGCCCCGGTCACACTGAAGCTTTCTTT. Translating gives CAWSPGHTEAFF.

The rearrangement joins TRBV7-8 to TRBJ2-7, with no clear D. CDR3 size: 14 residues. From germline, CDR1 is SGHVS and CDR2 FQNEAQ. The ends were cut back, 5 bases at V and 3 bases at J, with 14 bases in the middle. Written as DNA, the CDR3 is TGTGCCAGCAGCCCCGTGCTAAGGATCTACGAGCAGTACTTC. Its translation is CASSPVLRIYEQYF.

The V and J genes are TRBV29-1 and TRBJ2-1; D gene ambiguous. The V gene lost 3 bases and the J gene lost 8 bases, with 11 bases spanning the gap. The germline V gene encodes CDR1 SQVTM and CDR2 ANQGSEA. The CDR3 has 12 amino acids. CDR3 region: CSVDSPADEQFF. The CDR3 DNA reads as TGCAGCGTTGACTCTCCGGCGGATGAGCAGTTCTTC.

As DNA, the CDR3 is TGTGCCAGCAGCACAAGCGGGAGTATCGACGAGCAGTACTTC. The encoded protein is CASSTSGSIDEQYF. The gene calls are TRBV5-6 and TRBJ2-7, with 8 bases identical to TRBD2. Germline CDR1 is SGHDT and CDR2 is YYEEEE. V gave up 4 bases and J gave up 5 bases; unmatched junction bases: 8. The CDR3 runs to 14 residues. The entire variable domain, with the rest obtained from reference TRBV5-6 and TRBJ2-7, is as follows: DAGVTQSPTHLIKTRGQQVTLRCSPKSGHDTVSWYQQALGQGPQFIFQYYEEEERQRGNFPDRFSGHQFPNYSSELNVNALLLGDSALYLCASSTSGSIDEQYFGPGTRLTVT.

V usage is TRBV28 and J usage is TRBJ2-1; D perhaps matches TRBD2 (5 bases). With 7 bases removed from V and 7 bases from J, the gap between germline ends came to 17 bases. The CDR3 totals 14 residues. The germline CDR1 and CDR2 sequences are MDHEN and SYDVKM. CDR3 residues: CASTRGRSGNEQFF. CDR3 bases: TGTGCCAGCACCCGGGGAAGGTCTGGGAATGAGCAGTTCTTC.

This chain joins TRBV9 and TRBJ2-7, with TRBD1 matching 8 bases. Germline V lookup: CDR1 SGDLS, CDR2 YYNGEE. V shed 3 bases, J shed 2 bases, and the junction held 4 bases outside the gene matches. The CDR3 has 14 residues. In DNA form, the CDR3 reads TGTGCCAGCAGCGACCGGGACAGGCCCTACGAGCAGTACTTC. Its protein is CASSDRDRPYEQYF.

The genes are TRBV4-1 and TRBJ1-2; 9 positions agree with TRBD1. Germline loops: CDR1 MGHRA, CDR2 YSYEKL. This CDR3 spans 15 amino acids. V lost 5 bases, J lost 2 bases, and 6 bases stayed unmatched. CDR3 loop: CASSSRGTGNYGYTF. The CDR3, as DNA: TGCGCCAGCAGCTCCCGAGGGACAGGGAACTATGGCTACACCTTC.

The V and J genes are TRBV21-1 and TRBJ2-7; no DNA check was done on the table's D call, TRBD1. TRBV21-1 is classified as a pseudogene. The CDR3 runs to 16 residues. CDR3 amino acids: CASSPRRGTLTYEQYF. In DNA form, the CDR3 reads TGTGCCAGCAGCCCGCGAAGGGGGACATTAACCTACGAGCAGTACTTC.

CDR3 in DNA: TGTGCCAGCAGCTTCGGAAGCGGGAGGGCCGGCGAGCAGTACTTC. Residues: CASSFGSGRAGEQYF. The J gene is TRBJ2-7, the V gene TRBV27; 10 bases match TRBD2. The V gene's germline CDR1 is MNHEY and CDR2 SMNVEV (reference sequence). Trimming removed 6 bases from V and 6 bases from J; junction bases left unmatched: 11. The CDR3 sequence is 15 residues long.

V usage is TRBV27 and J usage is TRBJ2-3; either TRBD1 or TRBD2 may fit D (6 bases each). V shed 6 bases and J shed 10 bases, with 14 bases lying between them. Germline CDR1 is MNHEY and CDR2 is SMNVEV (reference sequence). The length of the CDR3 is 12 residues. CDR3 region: CASSLMGGAQYF. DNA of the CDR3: TGTGCCAGCAGCCTAATGGGGGGCGCGCAGTATTTT.

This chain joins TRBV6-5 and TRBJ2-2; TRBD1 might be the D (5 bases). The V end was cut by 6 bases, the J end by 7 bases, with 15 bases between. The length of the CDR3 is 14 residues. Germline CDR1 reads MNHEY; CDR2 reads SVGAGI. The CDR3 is CASRKGLGNGELFF. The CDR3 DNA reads TGTGCCAGCAGAAAGGGGTTAGGCAACGGGGAGCTGTTTTTT.

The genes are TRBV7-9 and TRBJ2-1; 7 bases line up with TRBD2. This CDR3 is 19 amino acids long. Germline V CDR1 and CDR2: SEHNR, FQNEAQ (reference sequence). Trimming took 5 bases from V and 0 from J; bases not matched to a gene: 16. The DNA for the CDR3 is TGTGCCAGCAGCCCTCCCAACATTGCGGGAGTGCGCTCCTACAATGAGCAGTTCTTC. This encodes CASSPPNIAGVRSYNEQFF.

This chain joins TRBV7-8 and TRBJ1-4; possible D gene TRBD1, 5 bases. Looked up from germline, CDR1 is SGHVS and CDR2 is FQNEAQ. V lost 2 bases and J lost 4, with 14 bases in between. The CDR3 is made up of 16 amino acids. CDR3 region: CASSLMWLDSNEKLFF. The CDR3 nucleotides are TGTGCCAGCAGCTTAATGTGGCTTGACAGTAATGAAAAACTGTTTTTT.